The 26 T cell receptor beta chains below were found in one sample sequenced in a study of blood T cell repertoires in COVID-19. Clones were sequenced by immunoSEQ multiplex PCR, and TCRdb holds only the in-frame ones, with some missing. The sample comprises hundreds of thousands of clones, nearly 90% of which are singletons, and almost 9.5% rests with the top ten. Sequenced material: PBMCs or T cells enriched from blood (not recorded which). The receptors were gathered from a woman aged 30 to 39 who had recovered from COVID-19.

V usage is TRBV6-5 and J usage is TRBJ1-2, with 8 bases aligning to TRBD1. Germline V gene sequence: CDR1 MNHEY, CDR2 SVGAGI. The V segment lost 6 bases and the J segment 4 bases; nucleotides outside the gene matches: 7. This CDR3 has 14 residues. CDR3: CASSDRGPIYGYTF. The CDR3 DNA reads TGTGCCAGCAGCGACAGGGGACCCATCTATGGCTACACCTTC.

This rearrangement joins TRBV4-3 to TRBJ2-7; D possibly corresponds to TRBD2 (5 bases). V was cut by 0 bases and J by 2 bases, with 8 bases left in between. Germline CDR1 is LGHNA and CDR2 is YSLEER. CDR3 length equals 14 residues. The CDR3 spells CASSQDAGTYEQYF. The CDR3, as DNA: TGCGCCAGCAGCCAAGATGCGGGCACCTACGAGCAGTACTTC.

This sequence joins TRBV7-6 and TRBJ1-4, with 7 bases identical to TRBD1. CDR1 SGHVS and CDR2 FNYEAQ come from the germline V gene. This CDR3 comprises 17 residues. V gave up 5 bases and J gave up 4 bases; unmatched junction bases: 13. CDR3 sequence reads: CASSHTPPGQINEKLFF. Here the CDR3 DNA reads TGTGCCAGCAGCCATACCCCACCGGGACAGATTAATGAAAAACTGTTTTTT.

V gene TRBV27 combines with J gene TRBJ1-5; D not resolved. The CDR3 consists of 15 residues. Per germline, CDR1 MNHEY and CDR2 SMNVEV (reference sequence). Deletions cut 2 bases from V and 0 bases from J, with 8 bases between. The CDR3 nucleotides read TGTGCCAGCAGTTTAGTCCGGGGTAGCAATCAGCCCCAGCATTTT. Its translation is CASSLVRGSNQPQHF.

V usage is TRBV4-2 and J usage is TRBJ2-1; 7 positions match TRBD2. This CDR3 is 17 amino acids long. CDR1 is LGHNA and CDR2 is YNFKEQ in the germline V gene. V lost 0 bases to trimming and J lost 4 bases; unmatched junction nucleotides: 9. DNA of the CDR3: TGTGCCAGCAGCCAAGAGGGACCTAGCGGACTATACAATGAGCAGTTCTTC. It is translated as CASSQEGPSGLYNEQFF.

The rearrangement uses TRBV28 and TRBJ2-3, with 7 bases lining up with TRBD2. V lost 4 bases, J lost 14 bases, and 9 bases stayed unmatched. The CDR3 runs to 12 residues. The germline CDR1 and CDR2 sequences are MDHEN and SYDVKM. The CDR3 loop reads CASSSSGGSWYF. CDR3 coding DNA: TGTGCCAGCAGTTCCAGTGGCGGGAGCTGGTATTTT. Full variable domain (rest looked up from reference TRBV28 and TRBJ2-3): DVKVTQSSRYLVKRTGEKVFLECVQDMDHENMFWYRQDPGLGLRLIYFSYDVKMKEKGDIPEGYSVSREKKERFSLILESASTNQTSMYLCASSSSGGSWYFGPGTRLTVL.

The V and J genes are TRBV25-1 and TRBJ1-6, with a weak D call TRBD1 (5 bases). This CDR3 region has 13 residues. Trimming pared 9 bases from V and 5 bases from J, leaving 11 bases between. Germline lookup yields CDR1 MGHDK and CDR2 SYGVNS. The CDR3 coding sequence is TGTGCCAGTATGGAGGGGAATAATTCACCCCTCCACTTT. This encodes CASMEGNNSPLHF.

CDR3 sequence (DNA): TGTGCCAGCAGCGCGACTAGCACGGAGACCCAGTACTTC. Its translation: CASSATSTETQYF. This chain connects TRBV7-2 to TRBJ2-5; TRBD2 aligns across 7 bases. J gave up 5 bases and V 5 bases, and 5 bases lay outside the gene matches. Germline V gives CDR1 SGHTA, CDR2 FQGNSA. The CDR3 contains 13 residues. The full variable domain, rest sourced from reference TRBV7-2 and TRBJ2-5, is GAGVSQSPSNKVTEKGKDVELRCDPISGHTALYWYRQSLGQGLEFLIYFQGNSAPDKSGLPSDRFSAERTGGSVSTLTIQRTQQEDSAVYLCASSATSTETQYFGPGTRLLVL.

The chain couples TRBV25-1 to TRBJ2-5; no clear D. V lost 5 bases to trimming and J lost 2 bases, with 6 bases between them. The germline V gene has CDR1 MGHDK and CDR2 SYGVNS. CDR3 length: 12 amino acids. CDR3 region: CASSRLQETQYF. The CDR3 bases are TGTGCCAGCAGTCGACTTCAAGAGACCCAGTACTTC.

V gene TRBV5-6 combines with J gene TRBJ1-1; 7 positions agree with TRBD1. The length of the CDR3 is 14 residues. CDR1 is SGHDT and CDR2 is YYEEEE in the germline V gene. The ends lost 2 bases at V and 2 bases at J; junction bases unmatched: 3. This chain's CDR3 is CASSLGQVNTEAFF. Written as DNA, the CDR3 is TGTGCCAGCAGCTTAGGACAGGTTAACACTGAAGCTTTCTTT.

The chain joins TRBV28 to TRBJ1-1; TRBD1 agrees at 9 bases. V shed 5 bases, J shed 3 bases, and the junction held 10 bases outside the gene matches. CDR3 length: 16 amino acids. Germline V gene lookup returns CDR1 MDHEN and CDR2 SYDVKM. The CDR3 loop is CASSPWTGVGDTEAFF. In DNA, the CDR3 is TGTGCCAGCAGTCCTTGGACAGGGGTCGGGGACACTGAAGCTTTCTTT.

The rearrangement uses TRBV30 and TRBJ2-7, with TRBD2 identical over 9 bases. With V trimmed by 4 bases and J by 3 bases, 7 bases remained unmatched. CDR3 length equals 14 residues. Germline assignment: CDR1 GTSNPN and CDR2 SVGIG (reference sequence). The CDR3 is CAWTVAGESYEQYF. The CDR3 DNA sequence: TGTGCCTGGACGGTAGCGGGAGAGAGCTACGAGCAGTACTTC.

In its sample, this clone was seen once. J is TRBJ2-7 and V is TRBV4-3, with TRBD1 identical over 9 bases. Trimming took 3 bases from V and 2 from J; bases not matched to a gene: 8. Looked up from germline, CDR1 is LGHNA and CDR2 is YSLEER. The CDR3 runs to 16 residues. The DNA of the CDR3 is TGCGCCAGCAGCCAGTCGACGGACAGGGGTACCTACGAGCAGTACTTC. Its translation is CASSQSTDRGTYEQYF.

This clone has only a few counts. The genes are TRBV7-9 and TRBJ1-2; 9 bases map to TRBD1. The CDR3 loop spans 13 amino acids. Germline CDR1 reads SEHNR; CDR2 reads FQNEAQ (reference sequence). With V trimmed by 5 bases and J by 9 bases, 7 bases remained unmatched. DNA of the CDR3: TGTGCCAGCAGCACACAGGGGGCGTCTAGCTACACCTTC. Its protein product is CASSTQGASSYTF.

This clone was recorded many times. The chain recombines TRBV3-1 (or the pseudogene TRBV3-2) with TRBJ2-5; D ambiguous. CDR3 length: 13 residues. V lost 1 base to trimming and J lost 1 base, with 4 bases between them. Germline V lookup: CDR1 LGHDT, CDR2 YNNKEL (reference sequence). CDR3 in DNA: TGTGCCAGCAGCCAAGCGGGCCAAGAGACCCAGTACTTC. Translation gives CASSQAGQETQYF.

The V call is TRBV18, the J call TRBJ1-5; TRBD1 is a possible D gene (6 bases). The CDR3 totals 14 residues. V lost 4 bases and J lost 3, with 10 bases in between. Germline assignment: CDR1 KGHSH and CDR2 LQKENI. For the CDR3, the DNA is TGTGCCAGCTCACGAGGACAGATCAATCAGCCCCAGCATTTT. Protein product: CASSRGQINQPQHF.

CDR3 DNA sequence: TGCGCCAGCAGCTTCGGGAATAGCGGAAGGGGATTAGATACGCAGTATTTT. The encoded protein is CASSFGNSGRGLDTQYF. The chain has TRBV5-1 and TRBJ2-3, with D perhaps matching TRBD2 (6 bases). The CDR3 covers 17 residues. The V gene's germline CDR1 is SGHRS and CDR2 YFSETQ. V was clipped by 2 bases and J by 5 bases, with 21 bases between them.

This clone was observed a single time. The gene calls are TRBV3-1 (or the pseudogene TRBV3-2) and TRBJ1-1; D not resolved. Trimming removed 2 bases from V and 10 bases from J, with 14 bases in between. Germline V CDR1 and CDR2: LGHDT, YNNKEL (reference sequence). This CDR3 has 13 amino acids. The CDR3 sequence is CASSQTTVPPAFF. The DNA for the CDR3 is TGTGCCAGCAGCCAAACGACTGTCCCTCCAGCTTTCTTT.

This clone was observed a single time. The chain carries TRBV14 and TRBJ2-5; maybe TRBD2 (6 bases). In germline, CDR1 is SGHDN, CDR2 FVKESK. CDR3 length: 16 amino acids. With 2 bases removed from V and 1 base from J, the gap between germline ends came to 14 bases. The CDR3: CASSQRGRTIQETQYF. The CDR3 coding sequence is TGTGCCAGCAGCCAAAGGGGCAGGACTATCCAAGAGACCCAGTACTTC.

This chain links TRBV28 with TRBJ1-5; D gene ambiguous. V lost 5 bases, J lost 13 bases, and 9 bases lay in between. The CDR3 has 10 residues. In germline, CDR1 is MDHEN, CDR2 SYDVKM. In nucleotides, the CDR3 is TGTGCCAGCAGTCGGTCGTTACAGCATTTT. It encodes CASSRSLQHF. Looking up the rest from reference TRBV28 and TRBJ1-5 gives the full variable domain: DVKVTQSSRYLVKRTGEKVFLECVQDMDHENMFWYRQDPGLGLRLIYFSYDVKMKEKGDIPEGYSVSREKKERFSLILESASTNQTSMYLCASSRSLQHFGDGTRLSIL.

Only a few counts were recorded for this clone. The V gene is TRBV2, the J gene TRBJ1-5, with no clear D. This CDR3 is 13 amino acids long. Germline V gene sequence: CDR1 SNHLY, CDR2 FYNNEI. Trimming removed 4 bases at V and 6 bases at J, with 10 bases between. CDR3 coding DNA: TGTGCCAGCAGTGGCCTGGAGGTTCAGCCCCAGCATTTT. Its protein product is CASSGLEVQPQHF.

The V call is TRBV14, the J call TRBJ1-1; D is undetermined. Germline CDR1 is SGHDN and CDR2 is FVKESK. V lost 4 bases, J lost 1 base, and 16 bases lay in between. The CDR3 extends over 16 amino acids. The CDR3 DNA sequence: TGTGCCAGCAGCCCCATCCGGGAACGGGGGAACACTGAAGCTTTCTTT. Translated, it gives CASSPIRERGNTEAFF.

This clone was seen a few times. The chain recombines TRBV4-3 with TRBJ2-1; 12 bases fit TRBD2. The CDR3 length is 17 residues. CDR1 and CDR2 from the germline V gene are LGHNA and YSLEER. The trim removed 1 base at V and 0 bases at J, leaving 1 base unmatched. In nucleotides, the CDR3 is TGCGCCAGCAGCCAAGGGACTAGCGGGGCCTCCTACAATGAGCAGTTCTTC. It codes for CASSQGTSGASYNEQFF.

V usage is TRBV4-1 and J usage is TRBJ1-4, with 8 bases aligning to TRBD1. CDR3 size: 15 residues. From germline, CDR1 is MGHRA and CDR2 YSYEKL. Trimming took 4 bases from V and 9 from J; bases not matched to a gene: 10. CDR3 residues: CASSLPGTGAQKLFF. The CDR3 nucleotides read TGCGCCAGCAGCCTCCCAGGGACAGGCGCCCAAAAACTGTTTTTT.

In DNA, the CDR3 is TGTGCCAGTAGGGGACTAGCGGGAGTTTATGAGCAGTTCTTC. Translated: CASRGLAGVYEQFF. The rearrangement joins TRBV19 to TRBJ2-1; 14 bases fit TRBD2. This CDR3 region has 14 residues. Germline assignment: CDR1 LNHDA and CDR2 SQIVND (reference sequence). After removal of 6 bases from V and 8 bases from J, the junction contained 3 bases not matched to a gene.

The chain recombines TRBV7-9 with TRBJ1-2, with TRBD1 matching over 7 bases. Germline assignment: CDR1 SEHNR and CDR2 FQNEAQ (reference sequence). The CDR3 is 13 amino acids. V trimming: 7 bases; J trimming: 4 bases; junction bases outside the gene matches: 6. The CDR3 loop is CASNNQGGYGYTF. The DNA for the CDR3 is TGTGCCAGCAACAACCAGGGGGGCTATGGCTACACCTTC.